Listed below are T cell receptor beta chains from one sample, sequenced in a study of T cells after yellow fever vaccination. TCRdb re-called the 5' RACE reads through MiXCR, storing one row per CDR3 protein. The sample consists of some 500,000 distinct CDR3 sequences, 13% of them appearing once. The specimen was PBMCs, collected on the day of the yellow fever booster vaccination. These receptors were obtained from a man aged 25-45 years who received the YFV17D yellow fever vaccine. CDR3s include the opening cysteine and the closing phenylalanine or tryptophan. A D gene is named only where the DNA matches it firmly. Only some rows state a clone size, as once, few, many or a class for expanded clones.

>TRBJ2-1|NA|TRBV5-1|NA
TGCGCCAGCAGCTTGGTTAGGCCAGGGTGGGACAATGAGCAGTTCTTC
CASSLVRPGWDNEQFF
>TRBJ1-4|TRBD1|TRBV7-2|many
TGTGCCAGCAGCTTCCGTGGGACAGGGGAGGAAAAACTGTTTTTT
CASSFRGTGEEKLFF
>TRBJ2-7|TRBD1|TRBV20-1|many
TGCAGTGCTCGGACAGGGGGCTCCTACGAGCAGTACTTC
CSARTGGSYEQYF
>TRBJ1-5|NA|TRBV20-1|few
TGCAGTGCTAGACCCGACTTACGGGGCAATCAGCCCCAGCATTTT
CSARPDLRGNQPQHF
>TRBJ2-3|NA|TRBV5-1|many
TGCGCCAGCAGCACGGCAGATACGCAGTATTTT
CASSTADTQYF
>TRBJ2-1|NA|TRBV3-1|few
TGTGCCAGCAGCCAAAAAGGGCCTAACGAGCAGTTCTTC
CASSQKGPNEQFF
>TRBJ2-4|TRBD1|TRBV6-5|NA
TGTGCCAGCAGTTACGAACGGGACAGGGCTGGCATTCAGTACTTC
CASSYERDRAGIQYF
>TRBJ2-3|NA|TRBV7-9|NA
TGTGCCAGCCTCCCGGGCGGCCACCTCGAAACAGATACGCAGTATTTT
CASLPGGHLETDTQYF
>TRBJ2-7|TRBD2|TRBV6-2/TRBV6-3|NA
TGTGCCAGTTCAGAGGCGGGAGTCTCCTACGAGCAGTACTTC
CASSEAGVSYEQYF
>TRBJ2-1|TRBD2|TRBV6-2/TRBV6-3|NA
TGTGCCGGGGGGGACTCCTACAATGAGCAGTTCTTC
CAGGDSYNEQFF
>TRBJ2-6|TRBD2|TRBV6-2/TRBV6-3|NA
TGTGCCAGCAGACGGGACTACCTCCTCTCTGGGGCCAACGTCCTGACTTTC
CASRRDYLLSGANVLTF
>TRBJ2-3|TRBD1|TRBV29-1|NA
TGCAGCGTTGAAGATCAACAGGGGTTGGGGAATACGCAGTATTTT
CSVEDQQGLGNTQYF
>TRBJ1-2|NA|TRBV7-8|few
TGTGCCAGCAGCTTAGGGTCCCCTCGTTGGGGCTACACCTTC
CASSLGSPRWGYTF
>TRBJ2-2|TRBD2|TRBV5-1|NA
TGCGCCAGCAGCTCCCGGACTAGCGCCCGTACCGGGGAGCTGTTTTTT
CASSSRTSARTGELFF
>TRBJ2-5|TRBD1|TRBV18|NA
TGTGCCAGCTCACCATCCCCGGGACAGTTTCAAGAGACCCAGTACTTC
CASSPSPGQFQETQYF
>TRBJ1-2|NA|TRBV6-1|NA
TGTGCCAGCACCATGGACAGTCAAGGATATGGCTACACCTTC
CASTMDSQGYGYTF
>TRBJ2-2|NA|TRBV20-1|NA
TGCAGTGCTATACACGGGGAGCTGTTTTTT
CSAIHGELFF
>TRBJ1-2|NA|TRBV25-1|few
TGTGCCAGCAGTGGTCTCAGCTCGGGTTCTGGCTACACCTTC
CASSGLSSGSGYTF
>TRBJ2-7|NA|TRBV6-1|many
TGTGCCAGCAACCCGACTTCATACTCCTACGAGCAGTACTTC
CASNPTSYSYEQYF
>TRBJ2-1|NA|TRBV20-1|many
TGCAGTGCTCCCGGGACGGCACCCTCCTACAATGAGCAGTTCTTC
CSAPGTAPSYNEQFF
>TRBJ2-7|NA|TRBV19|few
TGTGCCAAAGTGAAAGGGCTCTCCTACGAGCAGTACTTC
CAKVKGLSYEQYF
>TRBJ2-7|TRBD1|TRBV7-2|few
TGTGCCAGCAGCCCGACAGGGCCTGCCCCCTACGAGCAGTACTTC
CASSPTGPAPYEQYF
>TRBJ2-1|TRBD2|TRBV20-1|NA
TGCAGTGCCCCAGGGCAGAACGGGAGGGTTTCTGAGCAGTTCTTC
CSAPGQNGRVSEQFF
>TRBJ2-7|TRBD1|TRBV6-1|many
TGTGCCAGCAGCCGGACAGGGCAAGCCTACGAGCAGTACTTC
CASSRTGQAYEQYF
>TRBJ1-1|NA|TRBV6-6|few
TGTGCCAGCAGTGGCTCCCAGTTCACTGAAGCTTTCTTT
CASSGSQFTEAFF
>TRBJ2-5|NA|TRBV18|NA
TGTGCCAGCTCACCATGGACTCTCGAGACCCAGTACTTC
CASSPWTLETQYF
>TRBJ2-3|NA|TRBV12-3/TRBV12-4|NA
TGTGCCAGCAGTCCGCGAGGGCTCAGGGCAGATACGCAGTATTTT
CASSPRGLRADTQYF
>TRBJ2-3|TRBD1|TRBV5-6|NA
TGTGCCAGCACCACCGGGACAGGACGGGATACGCAGTATTTT
CASTTGTGRDTQYF
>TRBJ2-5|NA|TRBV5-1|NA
TGCGCCAGCAGCTTTTCTCCGGAGACCCAGTACTTC
CASSFSPETQYF
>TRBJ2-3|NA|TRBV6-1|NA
TGTGCCAGCAGCGCCAGCGTAGCGCACACAGATACGCAGTATTTT
CASSASVAHTDTQYF
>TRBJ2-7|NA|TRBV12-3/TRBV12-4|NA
TGTGCCAGCAAGGTTAGCTTTGGGACATACGAGCAGTACTTC
CASKVSFGTYEQYF
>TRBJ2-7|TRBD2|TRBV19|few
TGTGCCAGTAGTGGCGGTAGCGGGGTATACGAGCAGTACTTC
CASSGGSGVYEQYF
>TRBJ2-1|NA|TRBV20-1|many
TGCAGTGCTACGGGGACTCGAACCTACAATGAGCAGTTCTTC
CSATGTRTYNEQFF
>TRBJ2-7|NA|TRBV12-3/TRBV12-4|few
TGTGCCAGCAGTTTATTCGAGGGGGCCTACGAGCAGTACTTC
CASSLFEGAYEQYF
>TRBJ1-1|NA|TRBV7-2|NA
TGTGCCAGCAGCTTAGCAATACATAACACTGAAGCTTTCTTT
CASSLAIHNTEAFF
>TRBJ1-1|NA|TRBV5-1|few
TGCGCCAGCAGCTTGGCCTTAGTTCCGAACACTGAAGCTTTCTTT
CASSLALVPNTEAFF
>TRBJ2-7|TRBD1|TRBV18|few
TGTGCCAGCTCACCACAAGACAGGGCTGTGGCGTACGAGCAGTACTTC
CASSPQDRAVAYEQYF
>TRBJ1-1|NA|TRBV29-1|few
TGCAGCGTCCGCCCCGGGGGAAGCACTGAAGCTTTCTTT
CSVRPGGSTEAFF
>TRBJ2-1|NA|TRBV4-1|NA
TGCGCCAGCAGCCAGGGAGGTAGCGTGCAGTTCTTC
CASSQGGSVQFF
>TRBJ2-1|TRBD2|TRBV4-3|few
TGCGCCAGCAGCCAAGATTGGGGGGAGGGCTACAATGAGCAGTTCTTC
CASSQDWGEGYNEQFF
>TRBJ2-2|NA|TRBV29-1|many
TGCAGCGTTGCCTCAGGGCTCGTCGGGACCGGGGAGCTGTTTTTT
CSVASGLVGTGELFF
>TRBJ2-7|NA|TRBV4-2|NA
TGTGCCAGCAGCCAAGAGCACGGAGGGGCGTACGAGCAGTACTTC
CASSQEHGGAYEQYF
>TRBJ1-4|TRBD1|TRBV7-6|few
TGTGCCAGCAGCCCTTACAGGGGCCTTACTGGTGAAAAACTGTTTTTT
CASSPYRGLTGEKLFF
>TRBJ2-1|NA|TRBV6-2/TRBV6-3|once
TGTGCCAGCAGCCTCCTGGGGACCTGGGGGCACAATGAGCAGTTCTTC
CASSLLGTWGHNEQFF
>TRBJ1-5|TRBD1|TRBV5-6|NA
TGTGCCAGCAGCCGCCGGACAGGGCGAAATCAGCCCCAGCATTTT
CASSRRTGRNQPQHF
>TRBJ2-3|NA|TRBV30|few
TGTGCCTGGAGTCCCGGGGGAGATACGCAGTATTTT
CAWSPGGDTQYF
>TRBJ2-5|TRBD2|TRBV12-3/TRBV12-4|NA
TGTGCCAGCTCATCAGGCAGCGGGATAGAGACCCAGTACTTC
CASSSGSGIETQYF
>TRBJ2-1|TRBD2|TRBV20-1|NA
TGCAGTGCTAACCCAGCGGGAGTCCCCACCGAGCAGTTCTTC
CSANPAGVPTEQFF
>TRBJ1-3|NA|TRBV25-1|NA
TGTGCCAGCAGTGAACCCGGGTTAGCGGGAAACACCATATATTTT
CASSEPGLAGNTIYF
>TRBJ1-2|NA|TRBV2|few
TGTGCCAGCAGTCAGTTGGGCCAGGGCAACTATGGCTACACCTTC
CASSQLGQGNYGYTF
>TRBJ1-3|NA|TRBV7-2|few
TGTGCCAGCAGCTTCGACACCATCCCAGGAAACACCATATATTTT
CASSFDTIPGNTIYF
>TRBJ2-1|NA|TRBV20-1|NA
TGCAGTGCGAGGGGGGAGTTCTACAATGAGCAGTTCTTC
CSARGEFYNEQFF
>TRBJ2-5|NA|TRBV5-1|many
TGCGCCAGCAGCTTGCGGCTAGCTGAAGAGACCCAGTACTTC
CASSLRLAEETQYF
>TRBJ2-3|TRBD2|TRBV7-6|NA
TGTGCCAGCAGCTTAGTTCGAGCGGGAGGGGATACGCAGTATTTT
CASSLVRAGGDTQYF